The present entry profiles one T cell receptor (beta chain) with its context. What it recognizes is unknown. As it was prepared, the TCRbeta library received unique molecular identifiers. TCRdb re-analysed the PCR reads in MiXCR, keeping a single row per CDR3 protein. The sample yields about 980,000 distinct CDR3 sequences, about 31% seen once. With 7 bases removed from V and 3 bases from J, the gap between germline ends came to 7 bases. The CDR3 totals 11 residues. In germline, CDR1 is ENHRY, CDR2 SYGVKD. The data belong to a study of T-cell reconstitution after alpha-beta-depleted transplantation in children. Study results and limitations: It was newly produced T cells that mostly accounted for T-cell counts and diversity one year after transplant. Several hundred expanded graft clones reportedly were the source of alpha-beta T cells about two months after transplant. After transplant, high TCRbeta diversity at day 60 in some patients arose from surviving recipient T cells and thymic progenitors.

This TCR came from a boy younger than two who had a stem cell transplant for SCID, so the T cells may come from the graft donor. The V call is TRBV10-3, the J call TRBJ2-7, with D hard to call. The material was PBMCs, mostly from graft donor cells, obtained 360 days after TCRalphabeta/CD19-depleted stem cell transplant. CDR3 sequence reads: CAIKRNYEQYF. The CDR3 DNA follows: TGTGCCATCAAACGGAACTACGAGCAGTACTTC.